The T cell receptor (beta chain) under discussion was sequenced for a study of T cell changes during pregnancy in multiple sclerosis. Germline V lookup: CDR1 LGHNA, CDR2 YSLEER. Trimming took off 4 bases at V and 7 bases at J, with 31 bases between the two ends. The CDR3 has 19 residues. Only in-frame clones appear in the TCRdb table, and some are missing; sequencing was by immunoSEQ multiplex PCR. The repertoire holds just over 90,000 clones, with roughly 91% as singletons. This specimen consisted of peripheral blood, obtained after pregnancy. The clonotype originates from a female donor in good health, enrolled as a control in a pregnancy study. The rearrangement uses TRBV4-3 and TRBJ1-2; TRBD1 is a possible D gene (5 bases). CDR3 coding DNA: TGCGCCAGCAGCCGATTAGCCCTCGGGCAGGGAAGTAGTAGGAGTGGCTACACCTTC. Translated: CASSRLALGQGSSRSGYTF.